The clone carrying this TCR beta chain was recorded many times. Construction of the TCRbeta library involved unique molecular identifiers. MiXCR, run by TCRdb on the PCR reads, gives a single entry per CDR3 protein. The sample lists 300,000 or so distinct CDR3 sequences; 9.9% were seen once. V lost 4 bases and J lost 4, with 14 bases in between. The CDR3 loop spans 14 amino acids. CDR1 SGDLS and CDR2 YYNGEE come from the germline V gene. The entry originates in a study of T-cell reconstitution after alpha-beta-depleted transplantation in children. This specimen was PBMCs from the stem cell graft donor, taken from the stem cell graft. V and J are TRBV9 and TRBJ1-2; perhaps TRBD1 as D (6 bases). This TCR was sampled from a human donor who donated a stem cell graft to a child with SCID. CDR3 amino acids: CASSPRDTPYGYTF. The CDR3, as DNA: TGTGCCAGCAGCCCCCGGGACACCCCCTATGGCTACACCTTC.